The 15 T cell receptor beta chains presented below share a single source sample, sequenced in a study of blood T cells in healthy people across ages. Through a sample-barcoded 5' primer and a J-beta primer mix, a second PCR was run for roughly 6 to 12 cycles. TCRdb reprocessed the 5' RACE reads via MiXCR and lists one record per CDR3 protein. The sample yields around 1,000,000 distinct CDR3 sequences, 20% to 25% seen once. These data also formed part of another study, on T cells of mothers and their children.

Sample: blood. The receptors here all came from a girl aged 2-10 years in good health.

This rearrangement joins TRBV4-3 to TRBJ2-1, with TRBD2 matching over 10 bases. Germline-derived CDR1 and CDR2 are LGHNA and YSLEER. The CDR3 is 16 residues long. Unmatched junction bases numbered 7, after V lost 4 bases and J lost 4 bases. For the CDR3, the DNA is TGCGCCAGCAGCCTTACAACTAGCGGGACTTACAATGAGCAGTTCTTC. Amino acid sequence: CASSLTTSGTYNEQFF.

This clonotype has just a few counts. This chain connects TRBV4-2 to TRBJ2-7; 7 positions match TRBD2. The length of the CDR3 is 16 residues. Per the germline V gene, CDR1 is LGHNA and CDR2 is YNFKEQ. Trimming cost V 4 bases and J 2 bases; bases outside gene matches: 11. CDR3 amino acids: CASSPRDGGGTYEQYF. The CDR3 DNA sequence: TGTGCCAGCAGCCCACGAGATGGGGGGGGAACCTACGAGCAGTACTTC.

This clonotype was seen only a few times. The J gene is TRBJ1-1, the V gene TRBV12-3 or TRBV12-4; D ambiguous. This CDR3 is 10 amino acids long. Deletions cut 5 bases from V and 7 bases from J, with 5 bases between. This chain's CDR3 is CASSKVEAFF. CDR3 DNA sequence: TGTGCCAGCAGTAAGGTTGAAGCTTTCTTT.

This clonotype has a handful of counts. The chain carries TRBV6-1 and TRBJ2-5; 10 nucleotides line up with TRBD1. This CDR3 is 17 amino acids long. Germline loops: CDR1 MNHNS, CDR2 SASEGT. V shed 6 bases and J 5 bases; nucleotides not matched to a gene: 15. The CDR3 region has the DNA TGTGCCAGCAGCGATACCCGACAGGGGGCTCTTCGGGAGACCCAGTACTTC. Translation: CASSDTRQGALRETQYF.

This clonotype was detected ten times or more. The genes are TRBV29-1 and TRBJ2-5, with D tentatively TRBD2 (5 bases). Per the germline V gene, CDR1 is SQVTM and CDR2 is ANQGSEA. The CDR3 has 12 amino acids. The germline V and J ends were trimmed by 6 bases and 1 base, with 9 bases remaining between them. CDR3 coding DNA: TGCAGCGTCCGGGAACTCCAAGAGACCCAGTACTTC. Protein product: CSVRELQETQYF.

The table lists this clonotype with a few counts. The chain employs TRBV7-2 and TRBJ1-4, with unresolved D. V was trimmed by 1 base and J by 7 bases, leaving 10 bases between them. CDR3 length: 14 amino acids. In germline, CDR1 is SGHTA, CDR2 FQGNSA. CDR3 DNA: TGTGCCAGCAGCTTAGACAGCTTTTCTGAAAAACTGTTTTTT. This sequence encodes CASSLDSFSEKLFF.

This chain uses TRBV4-2 with TRBJ2-5; 7 bases agree with TRBD2. Gene TRBJ2-7 matches the end of the DNA better, so the J call may be wrong. Per the germline V gene, CDR1 is LGHNA and CDR2 is YNFKEQ. The CDR3 length is 16 residues. CDR3 in amino acids: CASSPSVGRVSSEQYF. CDR3 DNA: TGTGCCAGCAGCCCGAGTGTTGGGAGGGTGTCTAGCGAGCAGTACTTC.

This clonotype was seen only a few times. For the CDR3, the DNA is TGTGCCAGCAGCTTAGAGTCCTATGGCAGGGTAAATTCACCCCTCCACTTT. Residues: CASSLESYGRVNSPLHF. The chain is built from TRBV7-9 and TRBJ1-6; possibly TRBD1 for D (5 bases). The CDR3 contains 17 residues. Germline CDR1 is SEHNR and CDR2 is FQNEAQ (reference sequence). V dropped 1 base and J dropped 7 bases, with 17 bases sitting between them. Looking up the rest from reference TRBV7-9 and TRBJ1-6 gives the full variable domain: DTGVSQNPRHKITKRGQNVTFRCDPISEHNRLYWYRQTLGQGPEFLTYFQNEAQLEKSRLLSDRFSAERPKGSFSTLEIQRTEQGDSAMYLCASSLESYGRVNSPLHFGNGTRLTVT.

This clonotype has only a few counts. A junction boundary mismatches the germline segment, possibly from a read error. The V and J genes are TRBV3-1 and TRBJ2-1, with 8 bases identical to TRBD2. Germline V gene sequence: CDR1 LGHDT, CDR2 YNNKEL (reference sequence). The CDR3 extends over 15 amino acids. The CDR3 coding sequence is TGTGCCAGCAGCTCCAGCGGGAGTGGATACAGTGAGCAGTTCTTC. This sequence encodes CASSSSGSGYSEQFF.

The rearrangement links TRBV27 to TRBJ1-2; 7 nucleotides match TRBD1. The CDR3 is made up of 14 amino acids. Germline values: CDR1 MNHEY, CDR2 SMNVEV (reference sequence). V shed 2 bases and J 10 bases; nucleotides not matched to a gene: 10. The CDR3 here is CASSLTEAGTDYTF. In DNA, the CDR3 is TGTGCCAGCAGTTTAACCGAGGCTGGGACAGACTACACCTTC.

This chain joins TRBV4-1 and TRBJ2-7; 9 bases match TRBD1. Germline assignment: CDR1 MGHRA and CDR2 YSYEKL. The CDR3 has 16 amino acids. The V and J ends lost 0 bases and 7 bases, in that order; junction bases with no gene match: 10. The CDR3 here is CASSQDPWDRVREQYF. In DNA, the CDR3 is TGCGCCAGCAGCCAAGATCCCTGGGACAGGGTAAGGGAGCAGTACTTC.

The chain has TRBV20-1 and TRBJ2-2; 7 bases are shared with TRBD2. The V and J ends lost 3 bases and 6 bases, in that order; junction bases with no gene match: 1. The germline gives CDR1 DFQATT, CDR2 SNEGSKA (reference sequence). CDR3 length equals 12 residues. The CDR3 loop reads CSASGGSGELFF. CDR3 sequence (DNA): TGCAGTGCTAGCGGGGGGTCCGGGGAGCTGTTTTTT.

Written as DNA, the CDR3 is TGTGCCAGCTCACCACCGGAGGATCACACAGATACGCAGTATTTT. It is translated as CASSPPEDHTDTQYF. The chain joins TRBV18 to TRBJ2-3; possible D gene TRBD2, 5 bases. CDR3 length equals 15 residues. Trimming took 0 bases from V and 2 from J, leaving 9 bases between them. CDR1 is KGHSH and CDR2 is LQKENI in the germline V gene.

This clonotype was recorded a few times. The chain links TRBV21-1 to TRBJ2-3. TRBV21-1 is designated a pseudogene. The CDR3 runs to 13 residues. The CDR3 is CASSKKIPDTQYF. The CDR3 region has the DNA TGTGCCAGCAGCAAAAAAATCCCAGATACGCAGTATTTT.

V usage is TRBV4-1 and J usage is TRBJ2-5, with a possible D match to TRBD1 (6 bases). TRBJ2-7 matches the DNA end more closely, so the J call is doubtful. This CDR3 comprises 15 residues. The germline CDR1 and CDR2 sequences are MGHRA and YSYEKL. The CDR3, as DNA: TGCGCCAGCAGCCAAGATGGGGGCGGCACCTACGAGCAGTACTTC. Its translation is CASSQDGGGTYEQYF.